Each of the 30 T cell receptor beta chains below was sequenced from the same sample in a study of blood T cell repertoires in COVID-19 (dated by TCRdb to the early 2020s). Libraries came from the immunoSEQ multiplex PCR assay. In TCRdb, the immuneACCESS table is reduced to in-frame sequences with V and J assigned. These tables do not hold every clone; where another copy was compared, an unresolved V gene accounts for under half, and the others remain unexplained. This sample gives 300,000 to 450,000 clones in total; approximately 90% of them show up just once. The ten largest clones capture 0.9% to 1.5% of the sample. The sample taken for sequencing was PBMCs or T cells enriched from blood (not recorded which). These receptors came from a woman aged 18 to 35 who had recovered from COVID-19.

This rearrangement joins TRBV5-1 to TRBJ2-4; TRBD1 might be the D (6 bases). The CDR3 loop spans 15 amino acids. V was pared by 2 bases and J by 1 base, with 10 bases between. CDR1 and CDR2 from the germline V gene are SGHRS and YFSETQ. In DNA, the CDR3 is TGCGCCAGCAGCTTCCGGGACAATGCCAAAAACATTCAGTACTTC. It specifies CASSFRDNAKNIQYF.

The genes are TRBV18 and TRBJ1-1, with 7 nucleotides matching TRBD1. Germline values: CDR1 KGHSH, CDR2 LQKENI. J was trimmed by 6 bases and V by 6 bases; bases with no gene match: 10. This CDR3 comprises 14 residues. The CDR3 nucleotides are TGTGCCAGCTCGACAGGGACAGCTTCGCCTGAAGCTTTCTTT. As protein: CASSTGTASPEAFF.

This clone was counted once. The CDR3 DNA sequence: TGTGCCAGCTCACCTTACGGGGGGACTGAAGCTTTCTTT. Translation: CASSPYGGTEAFF. The chain couples TRBV18 to TRBJ1-1, with D maybe TRBD1 (5 bases). Germline loops: CDR1 KGHSH, CDR2 LQKENI. V was shortened by 3 bases and J by 5 bases, with 10 bases between the two germline ends. This CDR3 is built from 13 residues. The full variable domain, completed using reference TRBV18 and TRBJ1-1, is NAGVMQNPRHLVRRRGQEARLRCSPMKGHSHVYWYRQLPEEGLKFMVYLQKENIIDESGMPKERFSAEFPKEGPSILRIQQVVRGDSAAYFCASSPYGGTEAFFGQGTRLTVV.

DNA of the CDR3: TGCGCCAGCAGCCAAGGGCCAGCGGGGTTGTCCGGGGAGCTGTTTTTT. This gives the protein CASSQGPAGLSGELFF. This sequence joins TRBV4-1 and TRBJ2-2, with 7 bases that match TRBD2. The CDR3 contains 16 residues. The V and J ends lost 1 base and 6 bases, in that order; junction bases with no gene match: 8. The germline gives CDR1 MGHRA, CDR2 YSYEKL.

Written as DNA, the CDR3 is TGTGCCAGCAGTTACTCCTTGGGACTAGCGGGGGGGCCTACCGAGCAGTTCTTC. As protein: CASSYSLGLAGGPTEQFF. V and J are TRBV6-2 or TRBV6-3 and TRBJ2-1; 16 nucleotides match TRBD2. The CDR3 is made up of 18 amino acids. The ends lost 0 bases at V and 10 bases at J; junction bases unmatched: 9. CDR1 MNHEY and CDR2 SVGEGT come from the germline V gene.

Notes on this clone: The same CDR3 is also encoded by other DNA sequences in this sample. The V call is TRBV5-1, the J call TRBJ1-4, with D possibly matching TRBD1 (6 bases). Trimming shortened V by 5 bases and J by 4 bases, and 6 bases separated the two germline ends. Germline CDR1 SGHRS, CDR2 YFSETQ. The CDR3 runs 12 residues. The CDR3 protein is CASRDSNEKLFF. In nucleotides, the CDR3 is TGCGCCAGCAGGGACAGTAATGAAAAACTGTTTTTT.

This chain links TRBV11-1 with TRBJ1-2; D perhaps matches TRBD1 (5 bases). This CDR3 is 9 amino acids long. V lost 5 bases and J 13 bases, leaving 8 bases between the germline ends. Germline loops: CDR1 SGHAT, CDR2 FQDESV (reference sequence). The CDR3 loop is CASSPGLTF. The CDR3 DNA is TGTGCCAGCAGCCCGGGACTCACCTTC.

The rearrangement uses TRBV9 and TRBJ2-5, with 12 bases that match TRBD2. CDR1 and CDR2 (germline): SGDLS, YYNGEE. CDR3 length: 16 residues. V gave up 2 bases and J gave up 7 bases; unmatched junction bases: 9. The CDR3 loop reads CASSVASGGARGTQYF. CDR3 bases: TGTGCCAGCAGCGTTGCTAGCGGGGGGGCCCGGGGGACCCAGTACTTC.

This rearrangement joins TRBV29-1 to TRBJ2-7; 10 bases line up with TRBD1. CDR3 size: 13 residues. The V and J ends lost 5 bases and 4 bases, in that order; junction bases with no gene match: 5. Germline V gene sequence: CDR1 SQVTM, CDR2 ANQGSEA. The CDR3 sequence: CSVRTGGPYEQYF. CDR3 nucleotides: TGCAGCGTTAGGACAGGGGGACCATACGAGCAGTACTTC.

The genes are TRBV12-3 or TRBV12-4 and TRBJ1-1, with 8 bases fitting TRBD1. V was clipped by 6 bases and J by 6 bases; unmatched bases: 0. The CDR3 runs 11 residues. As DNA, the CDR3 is TGTGCCAGCAGGACAGGGGCTGAAGCTTTCTTT. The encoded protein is CASRTGAEAFF.

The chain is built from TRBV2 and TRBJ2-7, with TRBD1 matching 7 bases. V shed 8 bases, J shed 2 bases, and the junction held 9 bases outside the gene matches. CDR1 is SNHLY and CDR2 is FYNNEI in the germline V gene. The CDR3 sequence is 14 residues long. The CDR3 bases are TGTGCCAGCGGGACAGCTGACTCGGCCTACGAGCAGTACTTC. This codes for CASGTADSAYEQYF.

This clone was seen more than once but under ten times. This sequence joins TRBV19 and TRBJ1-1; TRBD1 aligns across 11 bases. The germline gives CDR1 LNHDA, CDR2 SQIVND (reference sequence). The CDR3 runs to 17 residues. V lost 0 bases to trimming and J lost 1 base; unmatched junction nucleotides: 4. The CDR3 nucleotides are TGTGCCAGTAGTATAGACCGCGGACAGGGGGCGAACACTGAAGCTTTCTTT. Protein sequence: CASSIDRGQGANTEAFF.

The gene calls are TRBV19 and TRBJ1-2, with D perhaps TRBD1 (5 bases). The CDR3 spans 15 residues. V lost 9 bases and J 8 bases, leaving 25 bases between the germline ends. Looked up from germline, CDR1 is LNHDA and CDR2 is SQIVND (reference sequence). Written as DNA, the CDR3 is TGTGCCAGCCAACGGGACCCGGGGGAGATGAGAGGCTACACCTTC. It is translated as CASQRDPGEMRGYTF.

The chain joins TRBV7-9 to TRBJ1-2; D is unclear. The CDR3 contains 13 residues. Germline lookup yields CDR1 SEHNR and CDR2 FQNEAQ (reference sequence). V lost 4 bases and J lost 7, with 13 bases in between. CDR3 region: CASSWEPQRGYTF. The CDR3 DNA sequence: TGTGCCAGCAGCTGGGAGCCGCAGCGTGGCTACACCTTC.

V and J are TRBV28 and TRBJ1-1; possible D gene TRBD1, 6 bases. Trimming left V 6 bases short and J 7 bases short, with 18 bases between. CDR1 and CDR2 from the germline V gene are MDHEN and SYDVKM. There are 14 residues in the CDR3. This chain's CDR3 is CASRPGHRENEAFF. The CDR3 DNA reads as TGTGCCAGCAGGCCCGGACACAGGGAGAATGAAGCTTTCTTT.

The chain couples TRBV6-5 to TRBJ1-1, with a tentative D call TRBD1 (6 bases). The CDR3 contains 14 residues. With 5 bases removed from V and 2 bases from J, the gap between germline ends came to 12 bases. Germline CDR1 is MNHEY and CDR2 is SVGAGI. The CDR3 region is CASSLGAKNTEAFF. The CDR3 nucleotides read TGTGCCAGCAGTCTGGGGGCGAAAAACACTGAAGCTTTCTTT.

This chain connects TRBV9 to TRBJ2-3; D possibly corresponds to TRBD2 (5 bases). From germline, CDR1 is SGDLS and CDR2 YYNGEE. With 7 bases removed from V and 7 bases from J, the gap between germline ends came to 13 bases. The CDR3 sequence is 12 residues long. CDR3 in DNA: TGTGCCAGCGCTTTTAGGGAGAATACGCAGTATTTT. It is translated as CASAFRENTQYF.

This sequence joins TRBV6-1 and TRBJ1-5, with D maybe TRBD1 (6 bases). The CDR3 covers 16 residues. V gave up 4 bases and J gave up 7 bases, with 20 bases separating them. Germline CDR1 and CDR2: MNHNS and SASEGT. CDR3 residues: CASSAPGGGRGQPQHF. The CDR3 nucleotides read TGTGCCAGCAGTGCCCCCGGGGGGGGGCGCGGGCAGCCCCAGCATTTT.

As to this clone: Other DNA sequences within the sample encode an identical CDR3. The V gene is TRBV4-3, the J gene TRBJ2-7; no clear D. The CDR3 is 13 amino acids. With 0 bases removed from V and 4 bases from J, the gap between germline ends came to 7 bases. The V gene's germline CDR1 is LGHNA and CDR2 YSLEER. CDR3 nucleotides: TGCGCCAGCAGCCAAGATCGGTCTTACGAGCAGTACTTC. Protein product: CASSQDRSYEQYF.

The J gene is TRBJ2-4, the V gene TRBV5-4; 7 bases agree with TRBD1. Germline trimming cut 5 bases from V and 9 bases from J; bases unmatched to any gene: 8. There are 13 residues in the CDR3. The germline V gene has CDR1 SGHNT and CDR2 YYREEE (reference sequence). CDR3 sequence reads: CASSTDRQGIQYF. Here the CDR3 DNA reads TGTGCCAGCAGTACGGACAGGCAGGGCATTCAGTACTTC.

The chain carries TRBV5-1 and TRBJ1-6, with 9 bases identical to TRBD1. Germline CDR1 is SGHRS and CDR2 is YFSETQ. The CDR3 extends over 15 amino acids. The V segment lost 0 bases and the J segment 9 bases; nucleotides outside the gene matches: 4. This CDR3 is CASSLAGTGRSPLHF. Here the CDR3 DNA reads TGCGCCAGCAGCTTGGCCGGGACAGGGCGTTCACCCCTCCACTTT.

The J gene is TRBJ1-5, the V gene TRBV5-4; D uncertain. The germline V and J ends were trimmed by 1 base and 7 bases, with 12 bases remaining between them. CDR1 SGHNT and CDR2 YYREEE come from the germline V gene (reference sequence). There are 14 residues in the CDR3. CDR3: CASSLNGKRQPQHF. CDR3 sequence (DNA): TGTGCCAGCAGCTTGAACGGGAAGCGGCAGCCCCAGCATTTT.

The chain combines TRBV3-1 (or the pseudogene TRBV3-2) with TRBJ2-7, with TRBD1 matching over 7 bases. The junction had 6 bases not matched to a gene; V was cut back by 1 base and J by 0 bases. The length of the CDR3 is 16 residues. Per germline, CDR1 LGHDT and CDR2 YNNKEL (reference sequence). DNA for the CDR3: TGTGCCAGCAGCCAAGGTGCGACAGGGTTCTCCTACGAGCAGTACTTC. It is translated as CASSQGATGFSYEQYF.

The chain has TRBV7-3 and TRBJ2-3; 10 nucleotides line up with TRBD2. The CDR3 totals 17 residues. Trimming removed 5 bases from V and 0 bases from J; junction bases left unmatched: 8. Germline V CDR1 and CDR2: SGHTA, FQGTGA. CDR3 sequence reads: CASSTGTSVLSTDTQYF. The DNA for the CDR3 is TGTGCCAGCAGCACCGGGACTAGCGTGCTTAGCACAGATACGCAGTATTTT.

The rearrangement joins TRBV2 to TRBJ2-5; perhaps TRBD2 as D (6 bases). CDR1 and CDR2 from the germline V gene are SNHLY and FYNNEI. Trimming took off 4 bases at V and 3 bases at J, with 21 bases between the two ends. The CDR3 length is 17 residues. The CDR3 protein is CASSGPLGWRGEETQYF. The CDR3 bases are TGTGCCAGCAGTGGTCCCTTAGGTTGGCGGGGTGAAGAGACCCAGTACTTC.

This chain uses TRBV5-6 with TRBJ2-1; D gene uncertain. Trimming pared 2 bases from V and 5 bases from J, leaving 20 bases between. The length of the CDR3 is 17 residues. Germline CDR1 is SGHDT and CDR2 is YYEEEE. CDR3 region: CASSFLESKPSNNEQFF. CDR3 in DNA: TGTGCCAGCAGCTTCCTCGAGTCAAAGCCATCGAACAATGAGCAGTTCTTC. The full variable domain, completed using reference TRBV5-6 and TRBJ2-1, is DAGVTQSPTHLIKTRGQQVTLRCSPKSGHDTVSWYQQALGQGPQFIFQYYEEEERQRGNFPDRFSGHQFPNYSSELNVNALLLGDSALYLCASSFLESKPSNNEQFFGPGTRLTVL.

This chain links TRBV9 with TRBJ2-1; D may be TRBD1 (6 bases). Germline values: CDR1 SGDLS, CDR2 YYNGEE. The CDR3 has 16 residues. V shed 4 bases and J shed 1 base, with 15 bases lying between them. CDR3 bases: TGTGCCAGCAGCTCACAGACAGGCCTTTCCTACAATGAGCAGTTCTTC. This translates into CASSSQTGLSYNEQFF. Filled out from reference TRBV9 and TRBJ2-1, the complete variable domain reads DSGVTQTPKHLITATGQRVTLRCSPRSGDLSVYWYQQSLDQGLQFLIQYYNGEERAKGNILERFSAQQFPDLHSELNLSSLELGDSALYFCASSSQTGLSYNEQFFGPGTRLTVL.

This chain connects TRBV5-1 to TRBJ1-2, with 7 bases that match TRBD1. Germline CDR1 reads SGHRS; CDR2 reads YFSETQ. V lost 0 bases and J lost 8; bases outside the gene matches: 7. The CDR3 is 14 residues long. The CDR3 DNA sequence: TGCGCCAGCAGCTTGGACAGGGGAGACGTCGGCTACACCTTC. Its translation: CASSLDRGDVGYTF.

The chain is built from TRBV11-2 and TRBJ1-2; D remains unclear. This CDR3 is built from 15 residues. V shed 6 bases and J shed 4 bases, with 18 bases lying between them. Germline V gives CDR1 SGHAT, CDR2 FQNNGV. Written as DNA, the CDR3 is TGTGCCAGCAGATATTTGGAAGGCCAGGTCTATGGCTACACCTTC. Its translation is CASRYLEGQVYGYTF.

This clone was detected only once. The CDR3 region has the DNA TGTGCCAGTAGTAGTCCCTACAGACAGGGGAGGGAATATGGCTACACCTTC. It encodes CASSSPYRQGREYGYTF. The chain links TRBV19 to TRBJ1-2; 8 bases are a match to TRBD1. The CDR3 covers 17 residues. V shed 4 bases and J 5 bases; nucleotides not matched to a gene: 15. Per the germline V gene, CDR1 is LNHDA and CDR2 is SQIVND (reference sequence). The entire variable domain, with the rest obtained from reference TRBV19 and TRBJ1-2, is as follows: DGGITQSPKYLFRKEGQNVTLSCEQNLNHDAMYWYRQDPGQGLRLIYYSQIVNDFQKGDIAEGYSVSREKKESFPLTVTSAQKNPTAFYLCASSSPYRQGREYGYTFGSGTRLTVV.